A selection of T cell receptor beta chains follows, all from one sample in a study of PD-L1 blockade in urothelial cancer. The method was immunoSEQ multiplex PCR; TCRdb's version includes in-frame clones alone and lacks a portion of them. The repertoire holds tens of thousands of clones, with 82% as singletons. The specimen was PBMCs, collected around atezolizumab (anti-PD-L1) treatment. These receptors were taken from a man between 70 and 80 years old with urothelial cancer. The CDR3 runs from the conserved cysteine through the conserved F or W. The D gene is left open where the match is weak. For some rows the clone size is stated as once, few or many, or as a class when expanded; others skip it.

size: .; J: TRBJ1-4; V: TRBV30; D: .; DNA: TGTGCCTGGAGAGCTAAGGGGTCTAATGAAAAACTGTTTTTT; CDR3: CAWRAKGSNEKLFF
size: .; J: TRBJ2-1; V: TRBV6-5; D: .; DNA: TGTGCCAGCAGTTACGGACAGAGCTCCTACAATGAGCAGTTCTTC; CDR3: CASSYGQSSYNEQFF
size: .; J: TRBJ2-1; V: TRBV5-1; D: .; DNA: TGCGCCAGCAGCTTGGCGGGGAGTTCCTACAATGAGCAGTTCTTC; CDR3: CASSLAGSSYNEQFF
size: .; J: TRBJ2-1; V: TRBV19; D: .; DNA: TGTGCCAGTAGTATCGGGGTCTACAATGAGCAGTTCTTC; CDR3: CASSIGVYNEQFF
size: .; J: TRBJ2-7; V: TRBV7-7; D: TRBD1; DNA: TGTGCTAGCAGCTTAGGCACGACAGGGGCCTACGAGCAGTACTTC; CDR3: CASSLGTTGAYEQYF
size: few; J: TRBJ1-3; V: TRBV6-1; D: TRBD1; DNA: TGTGCCAGCAGTGACCACCGGACGGACAGGGGGCCTGGAAACACCATATATTTT; CDR3: CASSDHRTDRGPGNTIYF
size: .; J: TRBJ1-1; V: TRBV30; D: TRBD1; DNA: TGTGCCTGGAGTGTTGGACAGGGACTCACTGAAGCTTTCTTT; CDR3: CAWSVGQGLTEAFF
size: .; J: TRBJ2-5; V: TRBV19; D: TRBD2; DNA: TGTGCCAGTAGTTCGACTAGCTTAGAGACCCAGTACTTC; CDR3: CASSSTSLETQYF
size: once; J: TRBJ2-1; V: TRBV18; D: TRBD1; DNA: TGTGCCAGCTCACCTTGGACAGGGGGCAGCCTTGGTAAGCAGTTCTTC; CDR3: CASSPWTGGSLGKQFF
size: .; J: TRBJ1-1; V: TRBV18; D: .; DNA: TGTGCCAGCTCACCGGGTCCCGGAGGCACTGAAGCTTTCTTT; CDR3: CASSPGPGGTEAFF
size: .; J: TRBJ2-2; V: TRBV19; D: TRBD1; DNA: TGTGCCAGTAATGACAGGGGTTGGAACACCGGGGAGCTGTTTTTT; CDR3: CASNDRGWNTGELFF
size: few; J: TRBJ1-2; V: TRBV29-1; D: TRBD1; DNA: TGCAGCGTTGTCGGACAGGGCATTTCTGGCTACACCTTC; CDR3: CSVVGQGISGYTF
size: .; J: TRBJ2-3; V: TRBV19; D: TRBD2; DNA: TGTGCCAGTAGTATAGAGCCCCCCGGACTAGCTGTGGCAGATACGCAGTATTTT; CDR3: CASSIEPPGLAVADTQYF